The clone carrying this TCR beta chain was detected ten times or more. Its cognate antigen is unknown. CDR1 is DFQATT, CDR2 SNEGSKA, per germline (reference sequence). The V gene end was trimmed by 5 bases and the J gene end by 3 bases; junction bases not matched to a gene: 7. The CDR3 spans 14 residues. A single record per CDR3 protein comes from TCRdb applying MiXCR to the 5' RACE reads. Altogether some 290,000 distinct CDR3 sequences are present, around 10% being singletons, with the ten largest covering 3% to 3.5%. This sample is drawn from a study of T cells after yellow fever vaccination. The study's findings and limits: After the booster, approximately 96% of CD4 and approximately 87% of CD8 primary-response clones were re-detected.

V is TRBV20-1 and J is TRBJ2-7; TRBD2 aligns across 10 bases. The source is a man aged 18 to 30 who received the YFV17D yellow fever vaccine. Sequencing was performed on CD4+ T cells sorted from PBMCs, taken 45 days after the yellow fever booster vaccination. The CDR3 DNA reads TGCAGTGCTGGCCCTAGCGGGGGATACTACGAGCAGTACTTC. It encodes CSAGPSGGYYEQYF.